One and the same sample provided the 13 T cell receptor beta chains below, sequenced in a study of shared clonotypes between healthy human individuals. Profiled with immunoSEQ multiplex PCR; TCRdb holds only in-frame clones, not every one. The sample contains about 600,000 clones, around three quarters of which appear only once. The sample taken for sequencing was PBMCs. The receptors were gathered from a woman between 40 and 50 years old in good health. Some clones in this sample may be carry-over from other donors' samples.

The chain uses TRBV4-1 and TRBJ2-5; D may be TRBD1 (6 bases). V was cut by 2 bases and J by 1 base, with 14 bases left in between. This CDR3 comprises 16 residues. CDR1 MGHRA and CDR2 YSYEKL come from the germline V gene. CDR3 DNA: TGCGCCAGCAGCCAACCCGGACAGAAACTCCAAGAGACCCAGTACTTC. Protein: CASSQPGQKLQETQYF.

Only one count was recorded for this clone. The CDR3 DNA reads as TGTGCCAGCGGTGGGACAGGAGGAGGCTACACCTTC. It translates to CASGGTGGGYTF. This sequence joins TRBV7-9 and TRBJ1-2, with TRBD1 matching over 8 bases. Trimming cost V 8 bases and J 8 bases; bases outside gene matches: 7. This CDR3 has 12 residues. CDR1 SEHNR and CDR2 FQNEAQ come from the germline V gene (reference sequence).

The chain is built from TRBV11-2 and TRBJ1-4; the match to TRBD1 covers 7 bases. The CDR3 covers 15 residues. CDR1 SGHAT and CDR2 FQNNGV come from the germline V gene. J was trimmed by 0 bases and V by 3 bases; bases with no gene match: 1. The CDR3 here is CASSFGTATNEKLFF. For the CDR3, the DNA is TGTGCCAGCAGCTTTGGGACAGCAACTAATGAAAAACTGTTTTTT.

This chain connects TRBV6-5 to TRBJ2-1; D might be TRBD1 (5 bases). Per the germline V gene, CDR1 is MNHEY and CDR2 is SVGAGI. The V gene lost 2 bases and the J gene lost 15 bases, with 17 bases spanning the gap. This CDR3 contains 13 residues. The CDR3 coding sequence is TGTGCCAGCAGTTACACCGTGATAGGGGTTCGGTTCTTC. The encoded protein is CASSYTVIGVRFF.

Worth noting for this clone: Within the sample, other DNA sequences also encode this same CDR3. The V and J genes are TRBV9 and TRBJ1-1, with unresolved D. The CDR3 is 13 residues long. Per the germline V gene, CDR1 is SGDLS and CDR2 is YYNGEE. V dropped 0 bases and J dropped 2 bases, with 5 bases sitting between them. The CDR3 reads CASSVEGNTEAFF. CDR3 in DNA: TGTGCCAGCAGCGTAGAGGGTAACACTGAAGCTTTCTTT.

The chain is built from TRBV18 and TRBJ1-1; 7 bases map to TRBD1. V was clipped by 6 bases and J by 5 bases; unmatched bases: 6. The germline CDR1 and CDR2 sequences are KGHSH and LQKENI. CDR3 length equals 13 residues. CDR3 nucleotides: TGTGCCAGCTCCCCGGGACAGTCGACTGAAGCTTTCTTT. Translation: CASSPGQSTEAFF. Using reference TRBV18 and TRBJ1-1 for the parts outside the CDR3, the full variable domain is NAGVMQNPRHLVRRRGQEARLRCSPMKGHSHVYWYRQLPEEGLKFMVYLQKENIIDESGMPKERFSAEFPKEGPSILRIQQVVRGDSAAYFCASSPGQSTEAFFGQGTRLTVV.

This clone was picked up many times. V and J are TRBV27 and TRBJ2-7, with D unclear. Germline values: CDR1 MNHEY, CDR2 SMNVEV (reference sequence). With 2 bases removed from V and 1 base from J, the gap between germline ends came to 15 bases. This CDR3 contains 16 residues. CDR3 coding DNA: TGTGCCAGCAGTTTACCGCCCTTCAGGAGTTCCTACGAGCAGTACTTC. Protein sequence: CASSLPPFRSSYEQYF.

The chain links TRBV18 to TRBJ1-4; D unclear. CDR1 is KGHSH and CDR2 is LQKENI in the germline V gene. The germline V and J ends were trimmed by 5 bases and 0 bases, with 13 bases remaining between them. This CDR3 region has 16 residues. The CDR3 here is CASSILQFSTNEKLFF. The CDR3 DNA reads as TGTGCCAGCTCAATCCTACAGTTTTCAACTAATGAAAAACTGTTTTTT.

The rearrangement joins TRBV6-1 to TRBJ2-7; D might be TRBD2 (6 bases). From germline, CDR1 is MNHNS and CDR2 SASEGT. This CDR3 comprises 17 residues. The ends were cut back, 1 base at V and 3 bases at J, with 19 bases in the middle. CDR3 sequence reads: CASSEGVTRTGVYEQYF. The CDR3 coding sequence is TGTGCCAGCAGTGAAGGAGTAACTAGGACGGGAGTCTACGAGCAGTACTTC.

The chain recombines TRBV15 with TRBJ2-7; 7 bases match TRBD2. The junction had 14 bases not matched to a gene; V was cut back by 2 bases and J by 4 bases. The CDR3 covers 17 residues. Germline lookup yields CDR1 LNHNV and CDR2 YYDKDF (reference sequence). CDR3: CATSRSLPGRAGYEQYF. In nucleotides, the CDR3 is TGTGCCACCAGCAGATCCCTCCCGGGGAGGGCCGGGTACGAGCAGTACTTC.

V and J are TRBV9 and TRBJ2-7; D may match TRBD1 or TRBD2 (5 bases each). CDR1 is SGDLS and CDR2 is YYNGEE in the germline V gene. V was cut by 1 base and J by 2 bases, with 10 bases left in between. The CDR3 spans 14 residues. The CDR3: CASSVLGDAYEQYF. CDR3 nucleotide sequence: TGTGCCAGCAGCGTATTGGGGGACGCCTACGAGCAGTACTTC.

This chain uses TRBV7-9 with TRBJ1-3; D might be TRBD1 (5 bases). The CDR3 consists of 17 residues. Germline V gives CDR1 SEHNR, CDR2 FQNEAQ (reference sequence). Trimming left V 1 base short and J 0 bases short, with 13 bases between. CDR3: CASSLVVGGISGNTIYF. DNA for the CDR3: TGTGCCAGCAGCTTAGTTGTGGGGGGGATCTCTGGAAACACCATATATTTT. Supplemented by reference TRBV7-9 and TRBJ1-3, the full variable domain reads DTGVSQNPRHKITKRGQNVTFRCDPISEHNRLYWYRQTLGQGPEFLTYFQNEAQLEKSRLLSDRFSAERPKGSFSTLEIQRTEQGDSAMYLCASSLVVGGISGNTIYFGEGSWLTVV.

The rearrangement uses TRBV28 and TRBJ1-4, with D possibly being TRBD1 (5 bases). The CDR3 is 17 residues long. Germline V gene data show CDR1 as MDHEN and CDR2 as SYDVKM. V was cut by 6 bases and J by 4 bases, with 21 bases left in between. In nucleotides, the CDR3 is TGTGCCAGCAGCCCGCTCTTTTCAGGGCAGGGTAATGAAAAACTGTTTTTT. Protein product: CASSPLFSGQGNEKLFF.